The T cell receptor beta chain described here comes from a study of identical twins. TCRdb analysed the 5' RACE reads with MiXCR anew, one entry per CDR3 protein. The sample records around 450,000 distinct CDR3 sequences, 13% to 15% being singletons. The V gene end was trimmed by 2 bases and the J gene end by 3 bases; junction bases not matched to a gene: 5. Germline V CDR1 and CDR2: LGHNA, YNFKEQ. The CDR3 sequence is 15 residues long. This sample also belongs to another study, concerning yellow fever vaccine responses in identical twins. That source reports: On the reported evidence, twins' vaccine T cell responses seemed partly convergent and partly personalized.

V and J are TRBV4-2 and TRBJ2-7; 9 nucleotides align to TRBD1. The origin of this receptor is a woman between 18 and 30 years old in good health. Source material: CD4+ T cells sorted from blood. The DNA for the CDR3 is TGTGCCAGCAGCCAAACAGGGGGCGCCCACTACGAGCAGTACTTC. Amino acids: CASSQTGGAHYEQYF.